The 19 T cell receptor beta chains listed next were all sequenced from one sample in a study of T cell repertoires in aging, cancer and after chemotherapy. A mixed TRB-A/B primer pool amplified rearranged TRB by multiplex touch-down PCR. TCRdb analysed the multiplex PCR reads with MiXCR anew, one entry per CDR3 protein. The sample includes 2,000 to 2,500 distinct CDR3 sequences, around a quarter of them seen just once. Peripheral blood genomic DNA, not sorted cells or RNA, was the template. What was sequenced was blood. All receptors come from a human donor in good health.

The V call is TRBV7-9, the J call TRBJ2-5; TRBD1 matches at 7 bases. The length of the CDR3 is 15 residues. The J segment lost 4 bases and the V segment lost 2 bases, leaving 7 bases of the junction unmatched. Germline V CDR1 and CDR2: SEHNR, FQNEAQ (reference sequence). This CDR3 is CASSLPDRIVETQYF. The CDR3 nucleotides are TGTGCCAGCAGCTTACCGGACAGGATTGTAGAGACCCAGTACTTC.

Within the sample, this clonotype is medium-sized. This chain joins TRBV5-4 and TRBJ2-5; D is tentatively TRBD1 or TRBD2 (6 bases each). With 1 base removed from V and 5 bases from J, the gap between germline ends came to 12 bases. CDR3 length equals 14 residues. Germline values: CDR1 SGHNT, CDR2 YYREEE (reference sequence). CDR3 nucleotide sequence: TGTGCCAGCAGCTTGAGAGGGGGGCTTGAGACCCAGTACTTC. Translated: CASSLRGGLETQYF. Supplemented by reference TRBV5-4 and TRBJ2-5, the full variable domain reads ETGVTQSPTHLIKTRGQQVTLRCSSQSGHNTVSWYQQALGQGPQFIFQYYREEENGRGNFPPRFSGLQFPNYSSELNVNALELDDSALYLCASSLRGGLETQYFGPGTRLLVL.

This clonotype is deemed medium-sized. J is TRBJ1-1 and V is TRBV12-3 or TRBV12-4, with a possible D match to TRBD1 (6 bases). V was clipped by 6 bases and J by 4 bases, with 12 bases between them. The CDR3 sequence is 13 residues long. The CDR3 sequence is CASREQGVTEAFF. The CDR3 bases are TGTGCCAGCAGGGAACAGGGCGTCACTGAAGCTTTCTTT.

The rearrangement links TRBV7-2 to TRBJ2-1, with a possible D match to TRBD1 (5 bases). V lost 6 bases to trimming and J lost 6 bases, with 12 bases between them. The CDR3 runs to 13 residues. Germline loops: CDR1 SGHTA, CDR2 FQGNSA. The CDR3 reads CASRKDTGNEQFF. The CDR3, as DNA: TGTGCCAGCAGAAAGGACACGGGCAATGAGCAGTTCTTC.

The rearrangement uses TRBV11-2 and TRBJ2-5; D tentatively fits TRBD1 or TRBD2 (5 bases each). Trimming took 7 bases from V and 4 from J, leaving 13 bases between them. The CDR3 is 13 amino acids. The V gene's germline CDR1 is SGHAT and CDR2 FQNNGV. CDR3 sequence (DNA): TGTGCCAGCACCCCGGGGCGCGCAGAGACCCAGTACTTC. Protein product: CASTPGRAETQYF.

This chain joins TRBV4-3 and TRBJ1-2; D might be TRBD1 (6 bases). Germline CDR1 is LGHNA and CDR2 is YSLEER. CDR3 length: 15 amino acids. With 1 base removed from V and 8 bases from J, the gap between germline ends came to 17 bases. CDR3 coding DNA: TGCGCCAGCAGCCAAGTTAGGGCAGGGGTCTTCGGCTACACCTTC. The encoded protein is CASSQVRAGVFGYTF.

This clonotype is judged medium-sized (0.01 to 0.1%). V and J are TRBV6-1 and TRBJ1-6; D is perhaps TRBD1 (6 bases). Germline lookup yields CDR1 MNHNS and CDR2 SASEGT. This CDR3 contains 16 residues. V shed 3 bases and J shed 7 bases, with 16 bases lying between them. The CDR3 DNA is TGTGCCAGCAGTGACCCACACAGGGACGGGAATTCACCCCTCCACTTT. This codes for CASSDPHRDGNSPLHF.

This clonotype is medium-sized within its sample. The DNA for the CDR3 is TGTGCCAGCCTTAGGCCAGGGGTGGAGACCCAGTACTTC. Amino acid sequence: CASLRPGVETQYF. The chain recombines TRBV6-1 with TRBJ2-5; D is perhaps TRBD1 (6 bases). Trimming removed 8 bases at V and 5 bases at J, with 15 bases between. The CDR3 extends over 13 amino acids. Germline CDR1 reads MNHNS; CDR2 reads SASEGT.

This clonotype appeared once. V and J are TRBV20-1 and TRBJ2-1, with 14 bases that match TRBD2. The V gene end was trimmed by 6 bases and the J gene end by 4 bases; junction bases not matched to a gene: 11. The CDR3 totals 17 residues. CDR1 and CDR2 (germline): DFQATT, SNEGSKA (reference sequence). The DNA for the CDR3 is TGCAGTGCCACAAATCCCGGGACTAGCGGGGGTTACAATGAGCAGTTCTTC. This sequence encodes CSATNPGTSGGYNEQFF.

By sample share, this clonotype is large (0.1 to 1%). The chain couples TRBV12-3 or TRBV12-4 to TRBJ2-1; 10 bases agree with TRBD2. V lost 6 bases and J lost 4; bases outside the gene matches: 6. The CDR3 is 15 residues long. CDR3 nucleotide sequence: TGTGCCAGCAGCCGTAGCGGGGGGAAATACAATGAGCAGTTCTTC. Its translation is CASSRSGGKYNEQFF.

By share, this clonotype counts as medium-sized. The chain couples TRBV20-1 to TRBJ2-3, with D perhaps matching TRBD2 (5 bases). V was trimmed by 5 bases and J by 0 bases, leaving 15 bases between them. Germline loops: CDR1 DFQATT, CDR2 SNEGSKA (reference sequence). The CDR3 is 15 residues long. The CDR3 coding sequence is TGCAGTGCTGAGGGTCGGGGAACTAGCACAGATACGCAGTATTTT. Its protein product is CSAEGRGTSTDTQYF.

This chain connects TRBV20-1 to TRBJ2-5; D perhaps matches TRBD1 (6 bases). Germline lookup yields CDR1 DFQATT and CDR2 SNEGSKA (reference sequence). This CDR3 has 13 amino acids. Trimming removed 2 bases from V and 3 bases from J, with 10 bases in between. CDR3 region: CSARWQGKETQYF. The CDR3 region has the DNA TGCAGTGCTAGATGGCAGGGGAAAGAGACCCAGTACTTC.

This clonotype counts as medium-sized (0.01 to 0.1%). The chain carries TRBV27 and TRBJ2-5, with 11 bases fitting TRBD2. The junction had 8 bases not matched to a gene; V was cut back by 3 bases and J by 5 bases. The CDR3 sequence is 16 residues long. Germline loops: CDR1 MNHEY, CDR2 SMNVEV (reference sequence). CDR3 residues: CASSLTGTSGWETQYF. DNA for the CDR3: TGTGCCAGCAGTTTGACCGGGACTAGCGGTTGGGAGACCCAGTACTTC.

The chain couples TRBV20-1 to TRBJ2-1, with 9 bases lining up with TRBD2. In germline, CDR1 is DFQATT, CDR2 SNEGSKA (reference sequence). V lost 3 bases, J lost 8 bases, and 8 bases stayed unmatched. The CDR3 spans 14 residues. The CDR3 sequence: CSARRSGGLDEQFF. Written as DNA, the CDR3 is TGCAGTGCTAGGCGTAGCGGGGGTTTGGATGAGCAGTTCTTC.

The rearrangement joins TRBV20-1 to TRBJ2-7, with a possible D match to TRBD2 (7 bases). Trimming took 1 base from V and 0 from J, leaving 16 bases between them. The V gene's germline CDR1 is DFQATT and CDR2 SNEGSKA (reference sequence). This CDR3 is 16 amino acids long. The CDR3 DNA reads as TGCAGTGCTAGAGTAGGACAGCGGGATTTCTCCTACGAGCAGTACTTC. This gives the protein CSARVGQRDFSYEQYF.

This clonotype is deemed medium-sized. The CDR3 reads CASSYGGAAEAFF. The CDR3 nucleotides are TGTGCCAGCAGTTACGGGGGGGCGGCTGAAGCTTTCTTT. The V and J genes are TRBV6-2 or TRBV6-3 and TRBJ1-1; D possibly corresponds to TRBD1 (6 bases). Looked up from germline, CDR1 is MNHEY and CDR2 is SVGEGT. Trimming pared 2 bases from V and 6 bases from J, leaving 10 bases between. The CDR3 has 13 residues.

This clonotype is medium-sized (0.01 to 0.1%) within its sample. The CDR3 nucleotides read TGTGCCAGCAGCCCCGTGGGGTGGGGCTACACCTTC. Translated: CASSPVGWGYTF. The rearrangement links TRBV12-3 or TRBV12-4 to TRBJ1-2; D gene uncertain. V dropped 6 bases and J dropped 8 bases, with 13 bases sitting between them. The CDR3 consists of 12 residues.

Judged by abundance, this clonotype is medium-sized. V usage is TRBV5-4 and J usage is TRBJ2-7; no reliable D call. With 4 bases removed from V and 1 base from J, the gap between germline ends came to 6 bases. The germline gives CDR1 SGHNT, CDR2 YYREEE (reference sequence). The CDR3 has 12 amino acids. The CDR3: CASSQMSYEQYF. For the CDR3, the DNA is TGTGCCAGCAGCCAGATGTCCTACGAGCAGTACTTC.

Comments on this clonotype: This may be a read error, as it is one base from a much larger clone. The CDR3 protein is CASSFCGEYNEQFF. In nucleotides, the CDR3 is TGTGCCAGCAGCTTCTGTGGGGAGTACAATGAGCAGTTCTTC. The V and J genes are TRBV5-6 and TRBJ2-7; D possibly corresponds to TRBD2 (5 bases). The tail of the sequence fits TRBJ2-1 better, so the J call may be wrong. CDR3 size: 14 residues. CDR1 is SGHDT, CDR2 YYEEEE, per germline.